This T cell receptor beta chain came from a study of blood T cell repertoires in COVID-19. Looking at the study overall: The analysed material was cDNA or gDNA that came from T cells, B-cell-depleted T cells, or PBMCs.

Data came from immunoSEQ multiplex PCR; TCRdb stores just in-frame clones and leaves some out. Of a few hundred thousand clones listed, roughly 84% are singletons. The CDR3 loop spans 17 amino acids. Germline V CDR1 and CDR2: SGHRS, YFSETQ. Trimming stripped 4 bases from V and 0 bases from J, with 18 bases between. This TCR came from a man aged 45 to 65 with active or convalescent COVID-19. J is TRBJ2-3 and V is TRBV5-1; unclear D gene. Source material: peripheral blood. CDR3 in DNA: TGCGCCAGCAGCACACTTCCTCCCACAGTGAGCACAGATACGCAGTATTTT. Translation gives CASSTLPPTVSTDTQYF.